This T cell receptor (beta chain) was sequenced during a study of identical twins. This clonotype has a count of ten or more. There are 13 residues in the CDR3. Trimming shortened V by 6 bases and J by 2 bases, and 11 bases separated the two germline ends. A universal primer binding site was introduced by template switching. The final cDNA contained unique molecular identifiers. TCRdb called the 5' RACE reads again in MiXCR, with one record for every CDR3 protein. This sample has 1.5 million to 2 million distinct CDR3 sequences; about 31% occur once, and the top ten carry around 0.25%. The TCR was taken from a newborn girl in good health. V usage is TRBV12-3 or TRBV12-4 and J usage is TRBJ2-7, with D perhaps TRBD2 (6 bases). The sample was cord blood. The chain's CDR3 is CASRSSEAYEQYF. The CDR3 DNA reads as TGTGCCAGCAGGTCTAGCGAGGCCTACGAGCAGTACTTC.